Listed here are 18 T cell receptor beta chains from one sample, sequenced in a study of blood T cell repertoires in COVID-19. The method was immunoSEQ multiplex PCR; TCRdb's version includes in-frame clones alone and lacks a portion of them. The sample records around 200,000 clones, 65% to 80% being singletons. Sequences were obtained from peripheral blood. The receptors were sampled from a woman between 45 and 60 years old with acute or convalescent COVID-19.

This sequence joins TRBV6-5 and TRBJ2-7; D call uncertain. This CDR3 has 13 amino acids. CDR1 MNHEY and CDR2 SVGAGI come from the germline V gene. V lost 2 bases and J lost 5, with 10 bases in between. DNA of the CDR3: TGTGCCAGCAGTTACGAGGTTTTCAACGAGCAGTACTTC. As protein: CASSYEVFNEQYF.

The chain employs TRBV19 and TRBJ1-5; D is undetermined. There are 14 residues in the CDR3. The V and J ends lost 10 bases and 0 bases respectively, with 13 bases between them. CDR1 is LNHDA and CDR2 is SQIVND in the germline V gene (reference sequence). CDR3: CATSRGDSNQPQHF. The CDR3, as DNA: TGTGCCACAAGCCGGGGAGATAGCAATCAGCCCCAGCATTTT.

The chain has TRBV7-2 and TRBJ2-2; TRBD1 matches 7 bases. The CDR3 runs 14 residues. V trimming: 4 bases; J trimming: 5 bases; junction bases outside the gene matches: 4. The germline V gene encodes CDR1 SGHTA and CDR2 FQGNSA. Here the CDR3 DNA reads TGTGCCAGCAGCTCCGGGACAGTGACCGGGGAGCTGTTTTTT. Its protein product is CASSSGTVTGELFF. The full variable domain, rest sourced from reference TRBV7-2 and TRBJ2-2, is GAGVSQSPSNKVTEKGKDVELRCDPISGHTALYWYRQSLGQGLEFLIYFQGNSAPDKSGLPSDRFSAERTGGSVSTLTIQRTQQEDSAVYLCASSSGTVTGELFFGEGSRLTVL.

The gene calls are TRBV27 and TRBJ2-1; 8 bases align to TRBD1. Trimming removed 9 bases from V and 5 bases from J; junction bases left unmatched: 15. This CDR3 spans 16 amino acids. Germline CDR1 and CDR2: MNHEY and SMNVEV (reference sequence). CDR3 nucleotides: TGTGCCAGTTCAGGGGGCAATCTAGCGTTTCACAATGAGCAGTTCTTC. Protein: CASSGGNLAFHNEQFF.

The V call is TRBV29-1, the J call TRBJ2-2, with D maybe TRBD1 (6 bases). CDR3 length: 16 residues. V gave up 7 bases and J gave up 0 bases, with 18 bases separating them. Germline V lookup: CDR1 SQVTM, CDR2 ANQGSEA. CDR3 nucleotide sequence: TGCAGCGCTACTCTCCAGGGGCGATCGAACACCGGGGAGCTGTTTTTT. Translated, it gives CSATLQGRSNTGELFF.

The V and J genes are TRBV24-1 and TRBJ2-6, with a possible D match to TRBD1 (6 bases). The CDR3 spans 17 residues. Germline CDR1 reads KGHDR; CDR2 reads SFDVKD. V was shortened by 3 bases and J by 2 bases, with 13 bases between the two germline ends. For the CDR3, the DNA is TGTGCCACCAGTGATACGGCAGGGGATACTGGGGCCAACGTCCTGACTTTC. This translates into CATSDTAGDTGANVLTF.

V is TRBV28 and J is TRBJ2-2; D gene uncertain. Germline lookup yields CDR1 MDHEN and CDR2 SYDVKM. The V end was cut by 7 bases, the J end by 1 base, with 7 bases between. The CDR3 contains 13 residues. Written as DNA, the CDR3 is TGTGCCAGCAAGAACAGGAACACCGGGGAGCTGTTTTTT. Protein sequence: CASKNRNTGELFF.

The rearrangement uses TRBV11-3 and TRBJ1-1, with D possibly being TRBD1 (5 bases). This CDR3 spans 16 amino acids. Germline V gene lookup returns CDR1 SGHNT and CDR2 YENEEA. V was shortened by 1 base and J by 1 base, with 13 bases between the two germline ends. CDR3 residues: CASSLGSAGGNTEAFF. Here the CDR3 DNA reads TGTGCCAGCAGCTTAGGAAGTGCGGGGGGGAACACTGAAGCTTTCTTT.

This clone was observed once. The junction departs from germline at one end; a sequencing error may be responsible. The chain links TRBV19 to TRBJ2-7, with 11 bases aligning to TRBD2. From germline, CDR1 is LNHDA and CDR2 SQIVND (reference sequence). The CDR3 is made up of 12 amino acids. This CDR3 reads CASTGTSGGPRF. The CDR3 DNA reads as TGTGCCAGTACCGGGACTAGCGGAGGCCCAAGGTTC.

The V gene is TRBV28, the J gene TRBJ1-1; weak D call: TRBD1 (5 bases). Germline V CDR1 and CDR2: MDHEN, SYDVKM. CDR3 length equals 14 residues. The ends were cut back, 2 bases at V and 1 base at J, with 8 bases in the middle. CDR3 protein: CASSLVGGNTEAFF. CDR3 in DNA: TGTGCCAGCAGTTTAGTGGGGGGGAACACTGAAGCTTTCTTT.

This clone was detected once. The chain employs TRBV9 and TRBJ1-5; unclear D gene. The length of the CDR3 is 14 residues. Trimming took 1 base from V and 4 from J, leaving 9 bases between them. Per the germline V gene, CDR1 is SGDLS and CDR2 is YYNGEE. CDR3 region: CASSVSRENQPQHF. The CDR3 DNA reads TGTGCCAGCAGCGTATCCCGGGAGAATCAGCCCCAGCATTTT.

This chain joins TRBV7-2 and TRBJ2-7; 9 nucleotides agree with TRBD2. The V gene's germline CDR1 is SGHTA and CDR2 FQGNSA. V trimming: 4 bases; J trimming: 2 bases; junction bases outside the gene matches: 6. The CDR3 has 15 amino acids. CDR3 residues: CASSSRAGGAYEQYF. In nucleotides, the CDR3 is TGTGCCAGCAGCTCCCGAGCGGGGGGTGCCTACGAGCAGTACTTC. The whole variable domain, remainder taken from reference TRBV7-2 and TRBJ2-7, is GAGVSQSPSNKVTEKGKDVELRCDPISGHTALYWYRQSLGQGLEFLIYFQGNSAPDKSGLPSDRFSAERTGGSVSTLTIQRTQQEDSAVYLCASSSRAGGAYEQYFGPGTRLTVT.

In this sample, this clone turned up once. The J gene is TRBJ1-2, the V gene TRBV5-6; D is unclear. V was shortened by 0 bases and J by 2 bases, with 14 bases between the two germline ends. CDR1 is SGHDT and CDR2 is YYEEEE in the germline V gene. This CDR3 has 16 residues. CDR3 loop: CASSLGAVSLNYGYTF. The CDR3 DNA follows: TGTGCCAGCAGCTTGGGTGCGGTCAGTTTGAACTATGGCTACACCTTC. Filled out from reference TRBV5-6 and TRBJ1-2, the complete variable domain reads DAGVTQSPTHLIKTRGQQVTLRCSPKSGHDTVSWYQQALGQGPQFIFQYYEEEERQRGNFPDRFSGHQFPNYSSELNVNALLLGDSALYLCASSLGAVSLNYGYTFGSGTRLTVV.

The rearrangement links TRBV19 to TRBJ1-1, with D maybe TRBD1 (5 bases). V was clipped by 5 bases and J by 1 base, with 11 bases between them. The CDR3 totals 14 residues. Looked up from germline, CDR1 is LNHDA and CDR2 is SQIVND (reference sequence). CDR3 region: CASSPLGGNTEAFF. The CDR3, as DNA: TGTGCCAGTAGTCCCCTCGGGGGGAACACTGAAGCTTTCTTT.

The CDR3 region has the DNA TGTGCCAGCAGCTTATGGGGGGGGTCCACTAATGAAAAACTGTTTTTT. This sequence encodes CASSLWGGSTNEKLFF. The genes are TRBV7-2 and TRBJ1-4; maybe TRBD1 (5 bases). Germline values: CDR1 SGHTA, CDR2 FQGNSA. This CDR3 comprises 16 residues. V lost 2 bases, J lost 2 bases, and 12 bases lay in between.

The chain carries TRBV7-2 and TRBJ2-5; 10 bases are a match to TRBD1. J gave up 4 bases and V 5 bases, and 4 bases lay outside the gene matches. CDR1 is SGHTA, CDR2 FQGNSA, per germline. The CDR3 covers 14 residues. The CDR3 bases are TGTGCCAGCAGCCTGACAGGGGGCGTAGAGACCCAGTACTTC. It codes for CASSLTGGVETQYF.

In regard to this clone: At one of its ends the junction is not consistent with the germline gene, which may arise from a read error. The chain joins TRBV18 to TRBJ1-1; 7 positions match TRBD1. Germline CDR1 KGHSH, CDR2 LQKENI. The CDR3 consists of 13 residues. The CDR3 DNA follows: TGTGCCAGCTCACCGGGACAGAACCCTGAAGCTTTCTTT. Translation: CASSPGQNPEAFF.

The chain carries TRBV27 and TRBJ1-1, with 8 bases lining up with TRBD1. The length of the CDR3 is 16 residues. V gave up 2 bases and J gave up 4 bases; unmatched junction bases: 9. CDR1 MNHEY and CDR2 SMNVEV come from the germline V gene (reference sequence). In DNA form, the CDR3 reads TGTGCCAGCAGTTTACAGGGGGCACGAGGTAGCACTGAAGCTTTCTTT. Its protein is CASSLQGARGSTEAFF.